This entry is about one TCR beta chain. Its antigen remains unidentified. Primers for the PCR totalled 60 Vbeta and 13 Jbeta. TCRdb keeps only in-frame clones here, not all; method: immunoSEQ multiplex PCR. The table has about 200,000 clones, roughly three quarters seen once. These data originate in a study of cytomegalovirus exposure and HLA in healthy donors. With V trimmed by 2 bases and J by 13 bases, 4 bases remained unmatched. The CDR3 length is 11 residues. Germline loops: CDR1 SNHLY, CDR2 FYNNEI. Findings and limits, study-wide: An analysis that was carried out later associated 17,000 or so TCR beta sequences with HLA alleles at 0.05 false discovery rate. The CMV antigen specificity of a few CMV-associated chains was confirmed through in vitro analysis.

The J gene is TRBJ1-1, the V gene TRBV2; TRBD1 matches 7 bases. Material: PBMCs. This clonotype was sampled from a male donor in good health and CMV-seropositive. CDR3 in DNA: TGTGCCAGCAGTGAAAGGGACAGAGGTTTCTTT. Protein: CASSERDRGFF.